This T cell receptor beta chain was identified during a study of control samples from healthy donors and cancer patients. TCRdb keeps only in-frame clones here, not all; method: immunoSEQ multiplex PCR. This table holds around 90,000 clones, 85% found once. The CDR3 runs to 12 residues. CDR1 and CDR2 (germline): ENHRY, SYGVKD. J was trimmed by 5 bases and V by 8 bases; bases with no gene match: 4. The V and J genes are TRBV10-3 and TRBJ2-3, with 7 nucleotides matching TRBD2. The receptor was derived from a woman in her 40s in good health. Sequenced material: blood. The CDR3 sequence is CAIGGREDTQYF. The CDR3 DNA reads TGTGCCATCGGGGGGAGGGAAGATACGCAGTATTTT.